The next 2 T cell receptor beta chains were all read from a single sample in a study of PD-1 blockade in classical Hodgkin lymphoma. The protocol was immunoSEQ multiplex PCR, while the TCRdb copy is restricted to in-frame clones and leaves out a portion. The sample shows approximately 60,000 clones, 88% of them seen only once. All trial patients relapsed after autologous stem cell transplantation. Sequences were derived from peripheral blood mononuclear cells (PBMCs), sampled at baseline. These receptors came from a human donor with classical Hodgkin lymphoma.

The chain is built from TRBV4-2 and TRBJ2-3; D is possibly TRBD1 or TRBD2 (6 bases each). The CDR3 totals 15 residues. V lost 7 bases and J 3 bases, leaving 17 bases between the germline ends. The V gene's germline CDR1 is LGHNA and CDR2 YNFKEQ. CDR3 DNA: TGTGCCAGCACCTCGCTAAGGGGGGCGACAGATACGCAGTATTTT. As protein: CASTSLRGATDTQYF.

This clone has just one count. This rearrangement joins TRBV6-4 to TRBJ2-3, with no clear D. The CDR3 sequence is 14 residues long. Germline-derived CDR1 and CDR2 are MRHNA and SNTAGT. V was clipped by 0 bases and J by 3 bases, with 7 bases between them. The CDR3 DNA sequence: TGTGCCAGCAGTGACTCCTTCGAGACAGATACGCAGTATTTT. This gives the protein CASSDSFETDTQYF.